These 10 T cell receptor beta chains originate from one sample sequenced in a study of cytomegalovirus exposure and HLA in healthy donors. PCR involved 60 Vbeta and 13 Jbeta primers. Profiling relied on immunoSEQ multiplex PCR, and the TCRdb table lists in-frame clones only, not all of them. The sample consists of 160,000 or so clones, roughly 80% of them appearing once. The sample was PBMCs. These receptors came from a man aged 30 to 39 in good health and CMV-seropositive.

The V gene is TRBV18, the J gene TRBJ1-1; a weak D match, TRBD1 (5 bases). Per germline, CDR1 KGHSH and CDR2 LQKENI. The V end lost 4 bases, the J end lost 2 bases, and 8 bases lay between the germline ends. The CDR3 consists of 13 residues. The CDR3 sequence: CASSLGENTEAFF. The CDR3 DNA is TGTGCCAGCTCACTAGGGGAAAACACTGAAGCTTTCTTT. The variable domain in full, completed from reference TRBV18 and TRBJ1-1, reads NAGVMQNPRHLVRRRGQEARLRCSPMKGHSHVYWYRQLPEEGLKFMVYLQKENIIDESGMPKERFSAEFPKEGPSILRIQQVVRGDSAAYFCASSLGENTEAFFGQGTRLTVV.

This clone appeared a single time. CDR3 DNA sequence: TGTGCCAGCTCACCTTCGGTAGAGGTGTCGAGCACAGATACGCAGTATTTT. It translates to CASSPSVEVSSTDTQYF. The J gene is TRBJ2-3, the V gene TRBV18; D uncertain. This CDR3 is 17 amino acids long. Germline CDR1 KGHSH, CDR2 LQKENI. The ends were cut back, 3 bases at V and 0 bases at J, with 16 bases in the middle.

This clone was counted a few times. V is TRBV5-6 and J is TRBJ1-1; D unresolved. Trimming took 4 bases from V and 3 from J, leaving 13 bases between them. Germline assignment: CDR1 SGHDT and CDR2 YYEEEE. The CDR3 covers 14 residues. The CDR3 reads CASSVGVRDTEAFF. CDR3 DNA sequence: TGTGCCAGCAGCGTCGGGGTCCGGGACACTGAAGCTTTCTTT.

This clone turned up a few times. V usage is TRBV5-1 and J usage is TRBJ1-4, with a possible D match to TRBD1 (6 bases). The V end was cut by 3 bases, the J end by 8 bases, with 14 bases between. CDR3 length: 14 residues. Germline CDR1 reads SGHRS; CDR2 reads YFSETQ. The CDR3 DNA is TGCGCCAGCAGCTGGACAGAACAGAGGGAAAAACTGTTTTTT. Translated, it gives CASSWTEQREKLFF.

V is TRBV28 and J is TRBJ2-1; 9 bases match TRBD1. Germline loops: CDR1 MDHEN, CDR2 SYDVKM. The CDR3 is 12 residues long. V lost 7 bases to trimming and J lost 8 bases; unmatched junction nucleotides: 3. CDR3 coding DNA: TGTGCCAGCACCGGACAGGGGTATGAGCAGTTCTTC. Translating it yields CASTGQGYEQFF.

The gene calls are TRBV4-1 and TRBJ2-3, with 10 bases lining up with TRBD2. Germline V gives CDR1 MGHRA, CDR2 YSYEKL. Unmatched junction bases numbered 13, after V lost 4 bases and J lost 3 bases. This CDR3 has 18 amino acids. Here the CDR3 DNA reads TGCGCCAGCAGCCCTCGTGATAGCGGGGGGCCAACTACAGATACGCAGTATTTT. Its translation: CASSPRDSGGPTTDTQYF.

CDR3 DNA sequence: TGTGCCAGCAGGTCGGTCCTGAATAATTCACCCCTCCACTTT. Its translation: CASRSVLNNSPLHF. V and J are TRBV6-1 and TRBJ1-6; no clear D gene. This CDR3 is built from 14 residues. The V and J ends lost 6 bases and 5 bases respectively, with 11 bases between them. Per germline, CDR1 MNHNS and CDR2 SASEGT.

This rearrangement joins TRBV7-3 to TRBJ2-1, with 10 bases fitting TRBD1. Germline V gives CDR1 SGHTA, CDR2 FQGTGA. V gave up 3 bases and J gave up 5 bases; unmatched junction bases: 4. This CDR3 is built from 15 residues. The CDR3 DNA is TGTGCCAGCAGCTTTGACGGGACAGGGGACAATGAGCAGTTCTTC. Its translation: CASSFDGTGDNEQFF. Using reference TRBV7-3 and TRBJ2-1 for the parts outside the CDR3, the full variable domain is GAGVSQTPSNKVTEKGKYVELRCDPISGHTALYWYRQSLGQGPEFLIYFQGTGAADDSGLPNDRFFAVRPEGSVSTLKIQRTERGDSAVYLCASSFDGTGDNEQFFGPGTRLTVL.

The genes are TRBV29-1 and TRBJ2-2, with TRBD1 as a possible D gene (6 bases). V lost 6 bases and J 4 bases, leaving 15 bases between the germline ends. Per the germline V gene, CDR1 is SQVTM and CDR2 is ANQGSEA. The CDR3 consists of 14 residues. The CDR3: CSVNPGTFTGELFF. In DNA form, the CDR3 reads TGCAGCGTAAACCCCGGGACATTCACCGGGGAGCTGTTTTTT.

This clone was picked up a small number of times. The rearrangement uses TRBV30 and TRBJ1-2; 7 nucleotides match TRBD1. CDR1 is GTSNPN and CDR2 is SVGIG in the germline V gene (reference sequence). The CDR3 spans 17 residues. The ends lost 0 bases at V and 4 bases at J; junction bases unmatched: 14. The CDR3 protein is CAWSVEQGRSPTYGYTF. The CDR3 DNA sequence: TGTGCCTGGAGTGTGGAACAGGGGAGGTCTCCTACCTATGGCTACACCTTC.